These 10 T cell receptor beta chains came from one sample sequenced in a study of control samples from healthy donors and cancer patients. The protocol was immunoSEQ multiplex PCR, while the TCRdb copy is restricted to in-frame clones and leaves out a portion. The sample lists about 160,000 clones, over 95% seen once, with approximately 1% in the top ten. The material sequenced was blood. The origin of the receptors is a woman in her twenties or thirties in good health.

This clone showed up just once. The chain uses TRBV4-1 and TRBJ1-1; D remains ambiguous. Trimming pared 4 bases from V and 3 bases from J, leaving 9 bases between. The CDR3 sequence is 13 residues long. The germline V gene encodes CDR1 MGHRA and CDR2 YSYEKL. CDR3 bases: TGCGCCAGCAGCCCGCCTAGGGACACTGAAGCTTTCTTT. As protein: CASSPPRDTEAFF.

V gene TRBV27 combines with J gene TRBJ1-5, with 7 nucleotides matching TRBD1. J gave up 5 bases and V 6 bases, and 7 bases lay outside the gene matches. Germline lookup yields CDR1 MNHEY and CDR2 SMNVEV (reference sequence). This CDR3 comprises 14 residues. The CDR3 reads CASSSYRGDQPQHF. The CDR3 DNA reads as TGTGCCAGCAGCTCATACAGGGGCGATCAGCCCCAGCATTTT.

The rearrangement uses TRBV24-1 and TRBJ1-2; D is perhaps TRBD1 (5 bases). The CDR3 spans 13 residues. V was shortened by 5 bases and J by 2 bases, with 8 bases between the two germline ends. Germline V CDR1 and CDR2: KGHDR, SFDVKD. The CDR3 DNA follows: TGTGCCACCAGTGCCCCAGGGAACTATGGCTACACCTTC. This gives the protein CATSAPGNYGYTF.

The chain has TRBV2 and TRBJ2-1; TRBD1 agrees at 10 bases. Germline CDR1 is SNHLY and CDR2 is FYNNEI. CDR3 length: 14 residues. The junction had 7 bases not matched to a gene; V was cut back by 8 bases and J by 6 bases. CDR3 DNA sequence: TGTGCCAGCGATCATTGGACAGGGGGCAATGAGCAGTTCTTC. Translating it yields CASDHWTGGNEQFF. The entire variable domain, with the rest obtained from reference TRBV2 and TRBJ2-1, is as follows: EPEVTQTPSHQVTQMGQEVILRCVPISNHLYFYWYRQILGQKVEFLVSFYNNEISEKSEIFDDQFSVERPDGSNFTLKIRSTKLEDSAMYFCASDHWTGGNEQFFGPGTRLTVL.

The chain joins TRBV2 to TRBJ1-4, with D possibly matching TRBD1 (6 bases). CDR1 and CDR2 (germline): SNHLY, FYNNEI. The CDR3 is made up of 13 amino acids. V shed 8 bases and J shed 10 bases, with 17 bases lying between them. CDR3 protein: CASGGGGVGKLFF. Here the CDR3 DNA reads TGTGCCAGCGGAGGGGGAGGGGTGGGAAAACTGTTTTTT. The whole variable domain, remainder taken from reference TRBV2 and TRBJ1-4, is EPEVTQTPSHQVTQMGQEVILRCVPISNHLYFYWYRQILGQKVEFLVSFYNNEISEKSEIFDDQFSVERPDGSNFTLKIRSTKLEDSAMYFCASGGGGVGKLFFGSGTQLSVL.

This chain uses TRBV28 with TRBJ2-1; 9 bases align to TRBD2. Germline V gene lookup returns CDR1 MDHEN and CDR2 SYDVKM. V shed 9 bases and J 7 bases; nucleotides not matched to a gene: 10. This CDR3 is built from 14 residues. The CDR3 DNA is TGTGCCAGTCACCGTAGCGGGGGTGGTAATGAGCAGTTCTTC. Residues: CASHRSGGGNEQFF.

The V gene is TRBV13, the J gene TRBJ2-7; the D is unclear. V lost 4 bases and J 0 bases, leaving 4 bases between the germline ends. The CDR3 runs to 12 residues. Germline V gene lookup returns CDR1 PRHDT and CDR2 FYEKMQ (reference sequence). The chain's CDR3 is CASSSNSYEQYF. For the CDR3, the DNA is TGTGCCAGCAGCTCAAACTCCTACGAGCAGTACTTC.

The V call is TRBV30, the J call TRBJ2-7; the D gene is possibly TRBD1 (5 bases). The germline V gene has CDR1 GTSNPN and CDR2 SVGIG (reference sequence). This CDR3 is built from 13 residues. The germline V and J ends were trimmed by 0 bases and 5 bases, with 11 bases remaining between them. CDR3 coding DNA: TGTGCCTGGAGTGTATTCCAGGGCAACGAGCAGTACTTC. As protein: CAWSVFQGNEQYF.

V usage is TRBV5-6 and J usage is TRBJ1-3; the match to TRBD1 covers 8 bases. This CDR3 region has 15 residues. Germline CDR1 reads SGHDT; CDR2 reads YYEEEE. V lost 2 bases to trimming and J lost 2 bases; unmatched junction nucleotides: 3. The CDR3 nucleotides are TGTGCCAGCAGCTTTGGACAGGGCCCTGGAAACACCATATATTTT. This gives the protein CASSFGQGPGNTIYF.

V usage is TRBV4-2 and J usage is TRBJ2-3; 15 bases align to TRBD2. V lost 0 bases to trimming and J lost 3 bases; unmatched junction nucleotides: 1. The CDR3 has 17 amino acids. Germline CDR1 is LGHNA and CDR2 is YNFKEQ. The CDR3 DNA follows: TGTGCCAGCAGCCAAGAGGGGACTAGCGGGGGGACAGATACGCAGTATTTT. This translates into CASSQEGTSGGTDTQYF.